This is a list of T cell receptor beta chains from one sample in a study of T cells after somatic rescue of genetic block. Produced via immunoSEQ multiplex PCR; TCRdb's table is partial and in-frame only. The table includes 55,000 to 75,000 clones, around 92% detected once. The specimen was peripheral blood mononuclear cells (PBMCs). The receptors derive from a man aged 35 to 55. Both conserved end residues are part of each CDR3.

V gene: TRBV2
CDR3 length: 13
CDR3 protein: CASSEMRVYEQYF

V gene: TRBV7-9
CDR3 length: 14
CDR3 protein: CASSPRASGETQYF

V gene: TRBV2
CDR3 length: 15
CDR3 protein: CASSEGLGSNEKLFF

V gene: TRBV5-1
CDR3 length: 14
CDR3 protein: CASRGSMNTGELFF

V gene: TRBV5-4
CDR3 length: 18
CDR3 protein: CASSWRLAGGGGTDTQYF

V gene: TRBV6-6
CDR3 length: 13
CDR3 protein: CASTERASYEQYF

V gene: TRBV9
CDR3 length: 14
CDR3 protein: CASSGQGRTGELFF

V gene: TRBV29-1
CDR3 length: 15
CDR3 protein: CSVSRDRGANYGYTF

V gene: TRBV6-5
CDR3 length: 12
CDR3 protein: CASTRGGTEAFF

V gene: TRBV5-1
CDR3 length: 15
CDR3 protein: CASSVRDRGFYEQYF

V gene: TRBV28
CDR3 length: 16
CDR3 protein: CASSLGGRINTGELFF

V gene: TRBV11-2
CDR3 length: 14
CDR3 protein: CASSRIVRQETQYF

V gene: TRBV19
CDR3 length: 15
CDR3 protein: CASTKRAGSPDTQYF